One and the same sample provided the 12 T cell receptor beta chains below, sequenced in a study of cytomegalovirus exposure and HLA in healthy donors. PCR employed 60 Vbeta and 13 Jbeta primers. Sequenced by immunoSEQ multiplex PCR; TCRdb stores in-frame clones only, minus some. Of 100,000 to 150,000 clones in the sample, roughly a tenth are singletons; the top ten hold 4.6%. Sequencing was carried out using PBMCs. These receptors all come from a woman aged 18-35 years in good health and CMV-seropositive.

The chain recombines TRBV30 with TRBJ1-2; D is unclear. CDR3 length equals 15 residues. V lost 2 bases and J lost 4, with 17 bases in between. CDR1 is GTSNPN, CDR2 SVGIG, per germline (reference sequence). CDR3 loop: CAWSFQRTVSYGYTF. The CDR3 DNA sequence: TGTGCCTGGAGTTTCCAGAGGACTGTCTCCTATGGCTACACCTTC.

This clone was observed many times. The chain combines TRBV9 with TRBJ1-1, with a weak D call TRBD1 (6 bases). The germline V gene has CDR1 SGDLS and CDR2 YYNGEE. The V and J ends lost 3 bases and 2 bases respectively, with 14 bases between them. This CDR3 contains 15 residues. Here the CDR3 reads CASSGRGGANTEAFF. CDR3 nucleotides: TGTGCCAGCAGCGGACGAGGGGGGGCTAACACTGAAGCTTTCTTT.

The V call is TRBV4-1, the J call TRBJ2-7; D is unresolved. V was clipped by 1 base and J by 2 bases, with 12 bases between them. This CDR3 contains 15 residues. Germline assignment: CDR1 MGHRA and CDR2 YSYEKL. CDR3 sequence: CASSQVRSGPYEQYF. The CDR3 DNA sequence: TGCGCCAGCAGCCAAGTAAGAAGTGGGCCCTACGAGCAGTACTTC.

The chain couples TRBV4-1 to TRBJ2-7, with a tentative D call TRBD2 (5 bases). Per the germline V gene, CDR1 is MGHRA and CDR2 is YSYEKL. This CDR3 has 15 residues. The V end was cut by 0 bases, the J end by 2 bases, with 11 bases between. Written as DNA, the CDR3 is TGCGCCAGCAGCCAAGATTCGAGCGGAACCTACGAGCAGTACTTC. It yields the protein CASSQDSSGTYEQYF.

The CDR3 region has the DNA TGTGCCAGCAGCTCAATAACGAACAGGGCCCCTGGAGCGCAGTTCTTC. This codes for CASSSITNRAPGAQFF. The chain is built from TRBV13 and TRBJ2-1; D is perhaps TRBD1 (6 bases). The CDR3 runs to 16 residues. The V gene lost 4 bases and the J gene lost 12 bases, with 25 bases spanning the gap. CDR1 PRHDT and CDR2 FYEKMQ come from the germline V gene (reference sequence).

This clone turned up a few times. The chain joins TRBV7-6 to TRBJ2-1, with 13 bases aligning to TRBD2. Per germline, CDR1 SGHVS and CDR2 FNYEAQ. The CDR3 covers 16 residues. The V segment lost 6 bases and the J segment 3 bases; nucleotides outside the gene matches: 5. CDR3 in DNA: TGTGCCAGCAGTCAACTAGCGGGAGGGGTCTACAATGAGCAGTTCTTC. This gives the protein CASSQLAGGVYNEQFF.

There are a few counts of this clone. The genes are TRBV6-5 and TRBJ2-5; D is possibly TRBD2 (6 bases). CDR1 MNHEY and CDR2 SVGAGI come from the germline V gene. This CDR3 has 14 amino acids. Trimming left V 2 bases short and J 1 base short, with 8 bases between. The CDR3 sequence: CASSYERAQETQYF. Written as DNA, the CDR3 is TGTGCCAGCAGTTACGAGCGGGCCCAAGAGACCCAGTACTTC.

This clone has just a few counts. The chain couples TRBV30 to TRBJ1-1; 7 nucleotides align to TRBD1. This CDR3 region has 13 residues. Germline loops: CDR1 GTSNPN, CDR2 SVGIG (reference sequence). Germline trimming cut 2 bases from V and 4 bases from J; bases unmatched to any gene: 4. CDR3 nucleotide sequence: TGTGCCTGGAGTTTCAACAGGGGCACTGAAGCTTTCTTT. Its translation is CAWSFNRGTEAFF.

V usage is TRBV19 and J usage is TRBJ1-2; the D is unclear. V was cut by 7 bases and J by 0 bases, with 15 bases left in between. This CDR3 spans 15 amino acids. CDR1 is LNHDA and CDR2 is SQIVND in the germline V gene (reference sequence). In DNA, the CDR3 is TGTGCCAGTACCCCCCCGGAGCGGACTAACTATGGCTACACCTTC. Protein product: CASTPPERTNYGYTF.

V is TRBV29-1 and J is TRBJ1-1; a weak D match, TRBD1 (5 bases). The V end was cut by 7 bases, the J end by 0 bases, with 12 bases between. The CDR3 is made up of 13 amino acids. Germline V lookup: CDR1 SQVTM, CDR2 ANQGSEA. CDR3 sequence reads: CSAVDTLNTEAFF. For the CDR3, the DNA is TGCAGCGCTGTGGACACCTTGAACACTGAAGCTTTCTTT.

This clone was counted between two and nine times. V usage is TRBV5-6 and J usage is TRBJ2-3; tentative D call: TRBD2 (6 bases). Deletions cut 6 bases from V and 1 base from J, with 24 bases between. The CDR3 sequence is 18 residues long. Germline CDR1 is SGHDT and CDR2 is YYEEEE. Here the CDR3 DNA reads TGTGCCAGCAATCAGTATATCCGGGGGTCTATCGGCACAGATACGCAGTATTTT. This gives the protein CASNQYIRGSIGTDTQYF.

This clone has only a few counts. The chain employs TRBV6-6 and TRBJ2-7; TRBD1 aligns across 8 bases. The germline gives CDR1 MNHNY, CDR2 SVGAGI (reference sequence). With V trimmed by 6 bases and J by 6 bases, 7 bases remained unmatched. This CDR3 is 13 amino acids long. CDR3 region: CASRLRTGSEQYF. Written as DNA, the CDR3 is TGTGCCAGCAGGTTACGGACAGGGAGCGAGCAGTACTTC.